The clone carrying this T cell receptor (beta chain) has more than one count but fewer than ten. Its target is not known. An end of the junction does not agree with germline; a read error may underlie this. The data were taken from a study of blood T cells in healthy people across ages. Study-level results: TCR beta diversity, measured per million T cells, fell in a roughly linear way with age.

Donor samples were obtained from healthy Caucasian individuals from Russia, aged about 6 to 100. Using a J-beta primer mix together with a sample-barcoded 5' primer, a second PCR was run for roughly 6 to 11 cycles. Each CDR3 protein gets one entry after TCRdb re-called the 5' RACE reads with MiXCR. The data show approximately 1,100,000 distinct CDR3 sequences, with under 55% seen just once and approximately 17% held by the top ten. The specimen sequenced was blood. This clonotype was sampled from a woman in her sixties in good health.

This CDR3 reads CAGSVVGGYTF. The DNA of the CDR3 is TGTGCCGGGAGTGTCGTCGGTGGCTACACCTTC. The V call is TRBV30, the J call TRBJ1-2; no reliable D call. CDR3 size: 11 residues. Germline CDR1 GTSNPN, CDR2 SVGIG (reference sequence). Drawing the rest from reference TRBV30 and TRBJ1-2, the complete variable domain is SQTIHQWPATLVQPVGSPLSLECTVEGTSNPNLYWYRQAAGRGLQLLFYSVGIGQISSEVPQNLSASRPQDRQFILSSKKLLLSDSGFYLCAGSVVGGYTFGSGTRLTVV.